This T cell receptor (beta chain) was found in a study of graft-versus-host responses after intestinal transplantation. The assay was immunoSEQ multiplex PCR, and TCRdb's table has in-frame clones only and misses some. The sample records about 110,000 clones, 85% to 95% being singletons. This CDR3 spans 15 amino acids. Trimming removed 6 bases from V and 1 base from J; junction bases left unmatched: 5. CDR1 is SNHLY and CDR2 is FYNNEI in the germline V gene. Comment on this clone: Its antigen is currently unknown.

This specimen was unstimulated CD8+ T cells sorted from spleen or lymph node cells, taken before transplant. This sequence joins TRBV2 and TRBJ2-2; 7 bases are shared with TRBD2. The receptor was isolated from a human donor who was the organ donor for an intestinal transplant. This CDR3 is CASSPQRGNTGELFF. CDR3 DNA sequence: TGTGCCAGCAGCCCGCAGCGGGGGAACACCGGGGAGCTGTTTTTT. Full variable domain (outside the CDR3, taken from reference TRBV2 and TRBJ2-2): EPEVTQTPSHQVTQMGQEVILRCVPISNHLYFYWYRQILGQKVEFLVSFYNNEISEKSEIFDDQFSVERPDGSNFTLKIRSTKLEDSAMYFCASSPQRGNTGELFFGEGSRLTVL.